What follows describes a single T cell receptor beta chain. Assay used: immunoSEQ multiplex PCR; TCRdb lists only in-frame clones, some missing. The data contain approximately 90,000 clones, 75% to 90% of them singletons. The data are from a study of blood T cell repertoires in COVID-19. Study overall: PBMCs, B-cell-depleted T cells, or T cells were the source of the cDNA or gDNA that made up the material.

The CDR3 extends over 16 amino acids. After removal of 4 bases from V and 2 bases from J, the junction contained 10 bases not matched to a gene. The germline V gene encodes CDR1 SGHTA and CDR2 FQGNSA. The chain uses TRBV7-2 and TRBJ2-5; 7 bases line up with TRBD2. Material: peripheral blood. The receptor was derived from a man older than 75 with active or convalescent COVID-19. The CDR3 sequence is CASSSLPGLQQETQYF. The CDR3 DNA reads TGTGCCAGCAGCTCCCTACCGGGACTACAACAAGAGACCCAGTACTTC. Full variable domain (rest looked up from reference TRBV7-2 and TRBJ2-5): GAGVSQSPSNKVTEKGKDVELRCDPISGHTALYWYRQSLGQGLEFLIYFQGNSAPDKSGLPSDRFSAERTGGSVSTLTIQRTQQEDSAVYLCASSSLPGLQQETQYFGPGTRLLVL.